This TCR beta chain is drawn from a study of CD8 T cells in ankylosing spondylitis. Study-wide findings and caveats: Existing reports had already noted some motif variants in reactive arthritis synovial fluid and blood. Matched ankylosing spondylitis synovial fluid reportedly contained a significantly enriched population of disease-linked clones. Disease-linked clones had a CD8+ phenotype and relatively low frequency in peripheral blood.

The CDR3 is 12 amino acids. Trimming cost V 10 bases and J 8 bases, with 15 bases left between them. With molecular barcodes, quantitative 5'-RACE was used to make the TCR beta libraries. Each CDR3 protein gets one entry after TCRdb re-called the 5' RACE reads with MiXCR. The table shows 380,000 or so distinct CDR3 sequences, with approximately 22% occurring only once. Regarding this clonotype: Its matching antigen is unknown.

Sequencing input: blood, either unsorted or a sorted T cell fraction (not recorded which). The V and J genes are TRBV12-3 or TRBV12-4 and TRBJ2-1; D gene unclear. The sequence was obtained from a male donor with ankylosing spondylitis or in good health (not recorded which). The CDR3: CAINTGWDEQFF. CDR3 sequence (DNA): TGTGCCATCAACACTGGTTGGGATGAGCAGTTCTTC.